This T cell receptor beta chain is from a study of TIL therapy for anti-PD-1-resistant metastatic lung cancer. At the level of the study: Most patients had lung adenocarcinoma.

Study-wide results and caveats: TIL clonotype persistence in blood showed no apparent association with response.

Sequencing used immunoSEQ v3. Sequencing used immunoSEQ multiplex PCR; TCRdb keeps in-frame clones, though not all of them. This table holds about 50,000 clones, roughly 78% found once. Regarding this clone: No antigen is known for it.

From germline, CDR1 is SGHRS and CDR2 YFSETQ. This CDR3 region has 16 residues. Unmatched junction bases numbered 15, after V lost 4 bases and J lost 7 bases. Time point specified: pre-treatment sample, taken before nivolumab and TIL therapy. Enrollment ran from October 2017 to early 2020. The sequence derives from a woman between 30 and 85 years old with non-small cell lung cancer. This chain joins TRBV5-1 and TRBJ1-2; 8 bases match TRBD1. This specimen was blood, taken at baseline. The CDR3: CASSLPGAGGSGGYTF. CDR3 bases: TGCGCCAGCAGCCTTCCCGGGGCAGGGGGCTCTGGTGGCTACACCTTC.